Listed here are 8 T cell receptor beta chains from one sample, sequenced in a study of monozygotic twins with inflammatory bowel disease. TCRdb reprocessed the 5' RACE reads, keeping one entry per CDR3 protein, no DNA. This sample's clone table lists 350,000 to 550,000 distinct CDR3 sequences. Sequenced input: blood. The source is a human donor with ulcerative colitis or Crohn's disease, or a healthy co-twin of an affected twin (not recorded which).

The chain combines TRBV6-2 or TRBV6-3 with TRBJ2-2; TCRdb gives TRBD2 as the D gene, but with no DNA this cannot be confirmed. Per the germline V gene, CDR1 is MNHEY and CDR2 is SVGEGT. The CDR3 loop spans 14 amino acids. CDR3 region: CASTRTRGTGELFF.

The chain employs TRBV10-2 and TRBJ2-7; TCRdb designates TRBD2, a call that cannot be tested without DNA. CDR3 length equals 18 residues. The germline V gene encodes CDR1 WSHSY and CDR2 SAAADI. This chain's CDR3 is CASTTTSQAGSRKWEQYF.

J is TRBJ2-3 and V is TRBV25-1; absent DNA, TCRdb's TRBD1 call cannot be checked. The germline CDR1 and CDR2 sequences are MGHDK and SYGVNS. CDR3 length equals 15 residues. The CDR3 here is CASSRAQGIADTQYF.

The chain employs TRBV18 and TRBJ2-3. The CDR3 consists of 15 residues. Germline CDR1 and CDR2: KGHSH and LQKENI. CDR3 sequence reads: CASSQDQLPTDTQYF.

V is TRBV27 and J is TRBJ1-2; TCRdb proposes TRBD1, but this gene call is untestable without DNA. The germline V gene encodes CDR1 MNHEY and CDR2 SMNVEV (reference sequence). This CDR3 is 15 amino acids long. CDR3 sequence reads: CASSSKGFSNYGYTF.

CDR3 in amino acids: CATTGSPRSGQFF. The rearrangement joins TRBV7-9 to TRBJ2-1; TCRdb's D call of TRBD1 is untestable without DNA. The CDR3 runs to 13 residues. CDR1 and CDR2 (germline): SEHNR, FQNEAQ (reference sequence).

The chain uses TRBV10-3 and TRBJ2-1; the D call from TCRdb, TRBD2, cannot be confirmed without DNA. The CDR3 is 13 amino acids. Per germline, CDR1 ENHRY and CDR2 SYGVKD. Here the CDR3 reads CAITGTDHNEQFF.

The chain recombines TRBV5-1 with TRBJ1-4. CDR1 SGHRS and CDR2 YFSETQ come from the germline V gene. The CDR3 spans 14 residues. CDR3 sequence reads: CASSVGVGVEKLFF.